This entry lists 9 T cell receptor beta chains sequenced from one sample in a study of blood T cell repertoires in COVID-19. Sequenced by immunoSEQ multiplex PCR; TCRdb stores in-frame clones only, minus some. The data hold about 120,000 clones, with nearly 90% observed a single time. The specimen was peripheral blood. Source of these receptors: an older woman with COVID-19, enrolled during active disease.

This chain uses TRBV5-4 with TRBJ2-3; D ambiguous. The ends were cut back, 0 bases at V and 5 bases at J, with 13 bases in the middle. Germline loops: CDR1 SGHNT, CDR2 YYREEE (reference sequence). There are 15 residues in the CDR3. This CDR3 reads CASSLADEAQDTQYF. As DNA, the CDR3 is TGTGCCAGCAGCTTGGCCGATGAGGCACAAGATACGCAGTATTTT.

This clone appeared a single time. The rearrangement uses TRBV2 and TRBJ2-5; possibly TRBD1 for D (6 bases). The CDR3 totals 13 residues. V was cut by 10 bases and J by 5 bases, with 17 bases left in between. Per the germline V gene, CDR1 is SNHLY and CDR2 is FYNNEI. The CDR3 region has the DNA TGTGCCAACCGAGGCAGGGGACGGGAGACCCAGTACTTC. This translates into CANRGRGRETQYF.

The V and J genes are TRBV6-1 and TRBJ1-1; D unresolved. This CDR3 has 13 amino acids. Trimming removed 2 bases at V and 1 base at J, with 5 bases between. Germline V gene data show CDR1 as MNHNS and CDR2 as SASEGT. Here the CDR3 reads CASSEIRNTEAFF. The CDR3 nucleotides are TGTGCCAGCAGTGAAATTAGGAACACTGAAGCTTTCTTT.

In its sample, this clone was seen a few times. The V gene is TRBV7-3, the J gene TRBJ2-2; 9 bases agree with TRBD2. The V gene's germline CDR1 is SGHTA and CDR2 FQGTGA. CDR3 length: 18 residues. Losses at the gene ends were 6 bases for V and 6 bases for J; bases not matched to a gene: 17. CDR3: CASSFPFGLAGIPGELFF. The CDR3 region has the DNA TGTGCCAGCAGTTTCCCCTTTGGGCTAGCGGGGATTCCCGGGGAGCTGTTTTTT.

The chain combines TRBV29-1 with TRBJ2-3; D is ambiguous. The germline V gene encodes CDR1 SQVTM and CDR2 ANQGSEA. CDR3 length equals 15 residues. Trimming left V 3 bases short and J 1 base short, with 14 bases between. CDR3 sequence reads: CSVETGLVGTDTQYF. Here the CDR3 DNA reads TGCAGCGTTGAGACGGGTTTGGTGGGCACAGATACGCAGTATTTT.

Here the CDR3 DNA reads TGTGCCAGCAGCCCTACGACAGGGGGAAACACCATATATTTT. It codes for CASSPTTGGNTIYF. The genes are TRBV7-9 and TRBJ1-3; TRBD1 agrees at 7 bases. CDR1 and CDR2 from the germline V gene are SEHNR and FQNEAQ (reference sequence). The CDR3 is made up of 14 amino acids. J was trimmed by 4 bases and V by 5 bases; bases with no gene match: 5.

The chain combines TRBV2 with TRBJ1-5, with 7 bases fitting TRBD1. Germline CDR1 and CDR2: SNHLY and FYNNEI. The ends lost 4 bases at V and 2 bases at J; junction bases unmatched: 8. CDR3 length: 16 residues. The CDR3 is CASSAAGGLRNQPQHF. CDR3 DNA: TGTGCCAGCAGTGCGGCAGGGGGTTTGCGCAATCAGCCCCAGCATTTT.

This chain joins TRBV7-2 and TRBJ1-6, with 7 bases aligning to TRBD1. This CDR3 has 15 amino acids. V was pared by 5 bases and J by 7 bases, with 8 bases of the junction left unmatched. Germline V gene sequence: CDR1 SGHTA, CDR2 FQGNSA. The CDR3 sequence is CASSTLTGKNSPLHF. Written as DNA, the CDR3 is TGTGCCAGCAGCACCTTGACAGGGAAAAATTCACCCCTCCACTTT.

The V and J genes are TRBV19 and TRBJ2-1; D might be TRBD1 (7 bases). CDR1 is LNHDA and CDR2 is SQIVND in the germline V gene (reference sequence). The length of the CDR3 is 15 residues. V was pared by 6 bases and J by 7 bases, with 19 bases between. CDR3 nucleotides: TGTGCCAGTAGCCACGACAGGGACTTTTCGAATGAGCAGTTCTTC. Its protein product is CASSHDRDFSNEQFF. Full variable domain (outside the CDR3, taken from reference TRBV19 and TRBJ2-1): DGGITQSPKYLFRKEGQNVTLSCEQNLNHDAMYWYRQDPGQGLRLIYYSQIVNDFQKGDIAEGYSVSREKKESFPLTVTSAQKNPTAFYLCASSHDRDFSNEQFFGPGTRLTVL.